These 31 T cell receptor beta chains came from one sample sequenced in a study of blood T cell repertoires in COVID-19. Measured with immunoSEQ multiplex PCR; TCRdb has only the in-frame clones, and not every one. The profile shows approximately 350,000 clones, about 90% of them singletons. Sequenced input: PBMCs or T cells enriched from blood (not recorded which). The receptor set was obtained from a woman aged 30 to 39 who had recovered from COVID-19.

This clone was seen just once. The J gene is TRBJ1-1, the V gene TRBV29-1, with 7 bases fitting TRBD1. V lost 7 bases, J lost 7 bases, and 15 bases stayed unmatched. Germline V lookup: CDR1 SQVTM, CDR2 ANQGSEA. The CDR3 contains 14 residues. The CDR3 region has the DNA TGCAGCGCAGTGGGACAGCACGCTGACGATGAAGCTTTCTTT. It is translated as CSAVGQHADDEAFF.

The genes are TRBV7-2 and TRBJ2-7; TRBD1 is a possible D gene (6 bases). This CDR3 comprises 16 residues. The germline V gene encodes CDR1 SGHTA and CDR2 FQGNSA. V lost 4 bases and J lost 2, with 18 bases in between. CDR3 region: CASSSSTGLITYEQYF. CDR3 DNA: TGTGCCAGCAGCTCCTCGACAGGCCTAATCACCTACGAGCAGTACTTC.

The V gene is TRBV5-1, the J gene TRBJ2-2; 7 nucleotides match TRBD2. Trimming at V came to 7 bases and at J to 4 bases, leaving 10 bases not matched to a gene. The CDR3 is 15 amino acids. In germline, CDR1 is SGHRS, CDR2 YFSETQ. This CDR3 reads CASASGLQITGELFF. For the CDR3, the DNA is TGCGCCAGCGCCTCGGGACTACAAATCACCGGGGAGCTGTTTTTT.

The chain carries TRBV15 and TRBJ1-2; 8 bases line up with TRBD1. Germline CDR1 LNHNV, CDR2 YYDKDF (reference sequence). The CDR3 spans 14 residues. With 3 bases clipped from V and 8 bases from J, the junction kept 8 bases outside the gene matches. CDR3 sequence reads: CATSRGQASGGYTF. CDR3 DNA sequence: TGTGCCACCAGCAGGGGACAGGCGTCCGGAGGCTACACCTTC.

The chain is built from TRBV5-1 and TRBJ2-3; D perhaps matches TRBD2 (5 bases). In germline, CDR1 is SGHRS, CDR2 YFSETQ. Trimming removed 1 base from V and 10 bases from J, with 16 bases in between. This CDR3 has 14 amino acids. The CDR3 sequence is CASSLLGSSGAQYF. The CDR3 DNA reads as TGCGCCAGCAGCTTGTTGGGATCCAGCGGAGCGCAGTATTTT.

The chain employs TRBV7-9 and TRBJ2-1; D not resolved. The CDR3 totals 17 residues. V was trimmed by 4 bases and J by 6 bases, leaving 22 bases between them. The germline CDR1 and CDR2 sequences are SEHNR and FQNEAQ (reference sequence). CDR3 DNA: TGTGCCAGCAGCTCCTCATGGGCCGGCAGGAAGGCCAATGAGCAGTTCTTC. As protein: CASSSSWAGRKANEQFF.

The rearrangement uses TRBV15 and TRBJ1-5; D not certain. The germline gives CDR1 LNHNV, CDR2 YYDKDF (reference sequence). Trimming cost V 3 bases and J 5 bases, with 11 bases left between them. The CDR3 runs 14 residues. The CDR3 region is CATSRSGIHQPQHF. The CDR3 coding sequence is TGTGCCACCAGCAGGTCCGGGATCCATCAGCCCCAGCATTTT. Together with reference TRBV15 and TRBJ1-5, the CDR3 gives the full variable domain: DAMVIQNPRYQVTQFGKPVTLSCSQTLNHNVMYWYQQKSSQAPKLLFHYYDKDFNNEADTPDNFQSRRPNTSFCFLDIRSPGLGDTAMYLCATSRSGIHQPQHFGDGTRLSIL.

The chain recombines TRBV6-5 with TRBJ2-7, with TRBD1 matching over 9 bases. This CDR3 is 14 amino acids long. Losses at the gene ends were 6 bases for V and 7 bases for J; bases not matched to a gene: 10. Germline V lookup: CDR1 MNHEY, CDR2 SVGAGI. CDR3 nucleotide sequence: TGTGCCAGCAGCTCCGGGACAGGGTGGAGAGAGCAGTACTTC. This encodes CASSSGTGWREQYF.

The gene calls are TRBV24-1 and TRBJ2-1; 7 bases are a match to TRBD1. After removal of 2 bases from V and 6 bases from J, the junction contained 9 bases not matched to a gene. The length of the CDR3 is 16 residues. Germline values: CDR1 KGHDR, CDR2 SFDVKD. CDR3: CATSDWVGGEGNEQFF. The CDR3 nucleotides are TGTGCCACCAGTGATTGGGTAGGGGGCGAGGGCAATGAGCAGTTCTTC.

For this clone: The same CDR3 arises from other DNA sequences in this sample as well. This chain links TRBV28 with TRBJ2-7; 7 bases match TRBD1. CDR3 length equals 13 residues. Germline V lookup: CDR1 MDHEN, CDR2 SYDVKM. After removal of 5 bases from V and 0 bases from J, the junction contained 1 base not matched to a gene. The CDR3 spells CASSRTGSYEQYF. The CDR3 DNA sequence: TGTGCCAGCAGTAGGACAGGCTCCTACGAGCAGTACTTC.

J is TRBJ1-1 and V is TRBV27; D is undetermined. Deletions cut 3 bases from V and 1 base from J, with 6 bases between. Per the germline V gene, CDR1 is MNHEY and CDR2 is SMNVEV (reference sequence). CDR3 length: 13 amino acids. Written as DNA, the CDR3 is TGTGCCAGCAGTTTCGAGAGGAACACTGAAGCTTTCTTT. Its translation is CASSFERNTEAFF.

This chain joins TRBV4-2 and TRBJ2-7; perhaps TRBD2 as D (6 bases). The CDR3 is made up of 17 amino acids. CDR1 LGHNA and CDR2 YNFKEQ come from the germline V gene. The V end was cut by 2 bases, the J end by 0 bases, with 17 bases between. DNA for the CDR3: TGTGCCAGCAGCCAATCGGTAGGGACTTCAAGCTCCTACGAGCAGTACTTC. Residues: CASSQSVGTSSSYEQYF.

This chain connects TRBV5-5 to TRBJ1-3, with D perhaps TRBD1 (5 bases). This CDR3 region has 16 residues. Germline CDR1 reads SGHKS; CDR2 reads YYEKEE (reference sequence). Trimming left V 4 bases short and J 0 bases short, with 14 bases between. CDR3 in amino acids: CASSPGLGSSGNTIYF. CDR3 bases: TGTGCCAGCAGCCCGGGACTGGGAAGCTCTGGAAACACCATATATTTT.

This chain joins TRBV5-1 and TRBJ2-2; TRBD1 is a possible D gene (8 bases). Germline-derived CDR1 and CDR2 are SGHRS and YFSETQ. V gave up 2 bases and J gave up 5 bases, with 16 bases separating them. There are 16 residues in the CDR3. The CDR3 here is CASSFLAGDRTGELFF. The CDR3 DNA follows: TGCGCCAGCAGCTTTCTGGCGGGGGACAGGACCGGGGAGCTGTTTTTT.

CDR3 amino acids: CASFQGGNTEAFF. DNA of the CDR3: TGCGCCAGTTTTCAGGGGGGAAACACTGAAGCTTTCTTT. This rearrangement joins TRBV5-1 to TRBJ1-1, with 7 positions matching TRBD1. This CDR3 region has 13 residues. With 8 bases clipped from V and 2 bases from J, the junction kept 6 bases outside the gene matches. Per germline, CDR1 SGHRS and CDR2 YFSETQ.

The chain couples TRBV4-2 to TRBJ2-1; 10 bases are a match to TRBD1. J was trimmed by 9 bases and V by 1 base; bases with no gene match: 9. Germline V gives CDR1 LGHNA, CDR2 YNFKEQ. There are 16 residues in the CDR3. The CDR3 spells CASSQVGTGVEGEQFF. Here the CDR3 DNA reads TGTGCCAGCAGCCAAGTGGGGACAGGGGTTGAGGGTGAGCAGTTCTTC.

The chain employs TRBV7-9 and TRBJ2-7, with a possible D match to TRBD2 (6 bases). V gave up 7 bases and J gave up 7 bases, with 17 bases separating them. Germline CDR1 and CDR2: SEHNR and FQNEAQ (reference sequence). The CDR3 extends over 13 amino acids. The DNA for the CDR3 is TGTGCCAGCACCGGGACTGGGCATAAGGAGCAGTACTTC. It yields the protein CASTGTGHKEQYF.

J is TRBJ2-3 and V is TRBV2; 7 bases agree with TRBD2. Germline assignment: CDR1 SNHLY and CDR2 FYNNEI. This CDR3 contains 15 residues. V was clipped by 6 bases and J by 0 bases; unmatched bases: 6. The CDR3 DNA follows: TGTGCCAGCAGCCTCCGGGACTACAGCACAGATACGCAGTATTTT. Translation: CASSLRDYSTDTQYF.

The CDR3 loop reads CASSQAGVKEKLFF. The CDR3 DNA is TGTGCCAGCAGCCAAGCAGGGGTTAAGGAAAAACTGTTTTTT. The chain carries TRBV3-1 (or the pseudogene TRBV3-2) and TRBJ1-4, with D tentatively TRBD1 (6 bases). Trimming pared 1 base from V and 8 bases from J, leaving 11 bases between. The CDR3 is 14 amino acids. The germline V gene has CDR1 LGHDT and CDR2 YNNKEL (reference sequence).

The chain carries TRBV18 and TRBJ1-2; TRBD1 aligns across 9 bases. V was clipped by 6 bases and J by 5 bases; unmatched bases: 13. The CDR3 length is 16 residues. Germline CDR1 and CDR2: KGHSH and LQKENI. CDR3 DNA: TGTGCCAGCTCTCCTACCCGGGACAGGGCCCCTTATGGCTACACCTTC. Amino acids: CASSPTRDRAPYGYTF. The entire variable domain, with the rest obtained from reference TRBV18 and TRBJ1-2, is as follows: NAGVMQNPRHLVRRRGQEARLRCSPMKGHSHVYWYRQLPEEGLKFMVYLQKENIIDESGMPKERFSAEFPKEGPSILRIQQVVRGDSAAYFCASSPTRDRAPYGYTFGSGTRLTVV.

The V gene is TRBV4-1, the J gene TRBJ2-3, with TRBD1 matching 9 bases. V gave up 1 base and J gave up 6 bases; unmatched junction bases: 14. The CDR3 has 18 residues. CDR1 is MGHRA, CDR2 YSYEKL, per germline. CDR3 nucleotides: TGCGCCAGCAGCCAAGGCGGGACAGGGCACTTCGAAGGGGATACGCAGTATTTT. This sequence encodes CASSQGGTGHFEGDTQYF.

This chain joins TRBV7-9 and TRBJ2-3; TRBD2 matches at 11 bases. Germline CDR1 is SEHNR and CDR2 is FQNEAQ (reference sequence). This CDR3 is 16 amino acids long. Trimming removed 5 bases from V and 4 bases from J; junction bases left unmatched: 8. CDR3 region: CASSHGGLAAADTQYF. The CDR3, as DNA: TGTGCCAGCAGCCACGGGGGACTAGCGGCGGCAGATACGCAGTATTTT.

The rearrangement links TRBV5-1 to TRBJ2-7; D gene unclear. Germline V gives CDR1 SGHRS, CDR2 YFSETQ. The CDR3 covers 12 residues. V was clipped by 0 bases and J by 9 bases, with 10 bases between them. DNA for the CDR3: TGCGCCAGCAGCTTGGCCCCTGGCGGGCAGTACTTC. Encoded protein: CASSLAPGGQYF.

The chain has TRBV18 and TRBJ2-3, with D perhaps matching TRBD1 (6 bases). In germline, CDR1 is KGHSH, CDR2 LQKENI. This CDR3 has 15 residues. Trimming removed 2 bases from V and 0 bases from J, with 9 bases in between. Here the CDR3 DNA reads TGTGCCAGCTCACCATCACAGGGTAGCACAGATACGCAGTATTTT. It specifies CASSPSQGSTDTQYF.

The chain joins TRBV2 to TRBJ1-3; 7 bases fit TRBD1. The length of the CDR3 is 14 residues. Losses at the gene ends were 5 bases for V and 3 bases for J; bases not matched to a gene: 4. Germline V gene sequence: CDR1 SNHLY, CDR2 FYNNEI. CDR3 in DNA: TGTGCCAGCAGTCCTTGGGACAGTGGAAACACCATATATTTT. Amino acids: CASSPWDSGNTIYF.

The chain combines TRBV14 with TRBJ2-7; 10 nucleotides match TRBD1. The germline V gene has CDR1 SGHDN and CDR2 FVKESK. The J segment lost 7 bases and the V segment lost 3 bases, leaving 9 bases of the junction unmatched. This CDR3 contains 15 residues. This CDR3 is CASSHPGQGLWEQYF. DNA of the CDR3: TGTGCCAGCAGCCACCCGGGACAGGGGTTGTGGGAGCAGTACTTC.

V usage is TRBV10-1 and J usage is TRBJ2-3, with TRBD1 matching over 8 bases. Germline V gene lookup returns CDR1 WNHNN and CDR2 SYGVQD (reference sequence). CDR3 size: 14 residues. The trim removed 2 bases at V and 6 bases at J, leaving 4 bases unmatched. The CDR3 loop reads CASSEPGGADTQYF. In DNA form, the CDR3 reads TGCGCCAGCAGTGAGCCAGGGGGCGCGGATACGCAGTATTTT.

The chain employs TRBV30 and TRBJ1-5, with 7 nucleotides matching TRBD1. This CDR3 has 14 residues. The germline CDR1 and CDR2 sequences are GTSNPN and SVGIG (reference sequence). V shed 6 bases and J 2 bases; nucleotides not matched to a gene: 7. The CDR3 region has the DNA TGTGCCTGTGACGCAGGGGGAGGCAATCAGCCCCAGCATTTT. The encoded protein is CACDAGGGNQPQHF.

V gene TRBV12-3 or TRBV12-4 combines with J gene TRBJ2-7; D is ambiguous. This CDR3 is 11 amino acids long. V was clipped by 7 bases and J by 9 bases, with 13 bases between them. DNA for the CDR3: TGTGCCAGCACCAGAGGAGCCGGGCAGTACTTC. Its protein product is CASTRGAGQYF.

The chain links TRBV19 to TRBJ1-4; the match to TRBD1 covers 7 bases. The CDR3 totals 15 residues. Looked up from germline, CDR1 is LNHDA and CDR2 is SQIVND (reference sequence). V shed 7 bases and J 7 bases; nucleotides not matched to a gene: 12. The CDR3 spells CASTPSTGIGEKLFF. CDR3 in DNA: TGTGCCAGTACCCCATCGACAGGGATCGGTGAAAAACTGTTTTTT.

The gene calls are TRBV2 and TRBJ1-2, with D tentatively TRBD1 (6 bases). The CDR3 is 14 residues long. Trimming stripped 7 bases from V and 5 bases from J, with 17 bases between. Germline V lookup: CDR1 SNHLY, CDR2 FYNNEI. The CDR3 DNA reads as TGTGCCAGCACTCCTGGGGCAGGGGATTATGGCTACACCTTC. It is translated as CASTPGAGDYGYTF.